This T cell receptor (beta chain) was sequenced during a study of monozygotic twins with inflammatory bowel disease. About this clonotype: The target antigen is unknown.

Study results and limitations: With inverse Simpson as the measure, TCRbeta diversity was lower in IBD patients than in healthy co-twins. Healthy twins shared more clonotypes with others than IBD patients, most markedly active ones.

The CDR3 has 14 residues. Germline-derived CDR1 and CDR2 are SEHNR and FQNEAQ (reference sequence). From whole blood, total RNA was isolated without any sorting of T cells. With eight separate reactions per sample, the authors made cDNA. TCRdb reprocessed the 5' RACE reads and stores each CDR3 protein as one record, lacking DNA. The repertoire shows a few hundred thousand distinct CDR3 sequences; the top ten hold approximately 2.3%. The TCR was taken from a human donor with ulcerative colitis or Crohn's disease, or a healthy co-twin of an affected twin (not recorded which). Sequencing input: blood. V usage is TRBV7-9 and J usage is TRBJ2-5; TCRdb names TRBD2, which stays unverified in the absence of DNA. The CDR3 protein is CASSLRGGEETQYF.